The rows below give T cell receptor beta chains drawn from one sample of a study of cytomegalovirus exposure and HLA in healthy donors. The data were produced by immunoSEQ multiplex PCR, yet TCRdb's version contains in-frame clones alone and is incomplete. Of fewer than 110,000 clones listed, more than 65% are singletons. Sequencing was carried out using PBMCs. The receptors originated from a man aged 25 to 40 in good health and CMV-seronegative. Each CDR3 is given with its conserved first and last residue. Fields, in order: CDR3 DNA, CDR3 protein, D gene, clone size, V gene, J gene. The D gene is left open where the match is weak. A clone size is listed for some rows: how often the clone was seen (once, few, many), or a class if it is expanded.

CDR3 DNA: TGTGCCAGCAGCTTAGGGGGACTAGCGGCCTCCTACGAGCAGTACTTC
CDR3 protein: CASSLGGLAASYEQYF
D gene: TRBD2
clone size: .
V gene: TRBV11-2
J gene: TRBJ2-7

CDR3 DNA: TGTGCCATCAGTGAGGGACTAGCGGGCGGCTACGAGCAGTACTTC
CDR3 protein: CAISEGLAGGYEQYF
D gene: TRBD2
clone size: .
V gene: TRBV10-3
J gene: TRBJ2-7

CDR3 DNA: TGTGCCAGCGGGGGACAGGGGGACTACAATGAGCAGTTCTTC
CDR3 protein: CASGGQGDYNEQFF
D gene: TRBD1
clone size: once
V gene: TRBV6-4
J gene: TRBJ2-1

CDR3 DNA: TGTGCCAGCAGCACCATCCAGGGCTCTGAAGCTTTCTTT
CDR3 protein: CASSTIQGSEAFF
D gene: .
clone size: .
V gene: TRBV2
J gene: TRBJ1-1

CDR3 DNA: TGTGCCAGCAGTTTTATAGACAGTACTGGCTACACCTTC
CDR3 protein: CASSFIDSTGYTF
D gene: .
clone size: .
V gene: TRBV28
J gene: TRBJ1-2

CDR3 DNA: TGTGCCAGCAACGGGGGGCGGGGGAACACAGATACGCAGTATTTT
CDR3 protein: CASNGGRGNTDTQYF
D gene: .
clone size: .
V gene: TRBV2
J gene: TRBJ2-3

CDR3 DNA: TGCGCCAGCAGTCGATCAGGGGGGAACACTGAAGCTTTCTTT
CDR3 protein: CASSRSGGNTEAFF
D gene: TRBD1
clone size: .
V gene: TRBV5-1
J gene: TRBJ1-1

CDR3 DNA: TGTGCCAGCAGCTTAAGCAGGGGCAATCAGCCCCAGCATTTT
CDR3 protein: CASSLSRGNQPQHF
D gene: .
clone size: .
V gene: TRBV7-8
J gene: TRBJ1-5

CDR3 DNA: TGTGCCAGCAGCGTTAGCGGCCCCGGGGAGCTGTTTTTT
CDR3 protein: CASSVSGPGELFF
D gene: .
clone size: .
V gene: TRBV13
J gene: TRBJ2-2

CDR3 DNA: TGTGCCAGCAGCGTGTCTGGGGGCAACGAAAAACTGTTTTTT
CDR3 protein: CASSVSGGNEKLFF
D gene: .
clone size: few
V gene: TRBV9
J gene: TRBJ1-4

CDR3 DNA: TGTGCCAGCTCAGACACAGTTAGGGGTGCCAAAAACATTCAGTACTTC
CDR3 protein: CASSDTVRGAKNIQYF
D gene: .
clone size: .
V gene: TRBV18
J gene: TRBJ2-4

CDR3 DNA: TGTGCCAGCAGCTTGGTTCCGGGGTGGGGAGAGACCCAGTACTTC
CDR3 protein: CASSLVPGWGETQYF
D gene: .
clone size: few
V gene: TRBV5-4
J gene: TRBJ2-5

CDR3 DNA: TGCGCCAGCAGCCGTCAGGGGGATCGGTACGAGCAGTACTTC
CDR3 protein: CASSRQGDRYEQYF
D gene: TRBD1
clone size: .
V gene: TRBV5-1
J gene: TRBJ2-7

CDR3 DNA: TGTGCCAGCAGCGCCCCCAAGACTAGCGGGGTGGGCGATGAGCAGTTCTTC
CDR3 protein: CASSAPKTSGVGDEQFF
D gene: TRBD2
clone size: .
V gene: TRBV9
J gene: TRBJ2-1

CDR3 DNA: TGTGCCAGCAGCCACACCGGACCTCAGGGAGAGACCCAGTACTTC
CDR3 protein: CASSHTGPQGETQYF
D gene: .
clone size: .
V gene: TRBV7-8
J gene: TRBJ2-5

CDR3 DNA: TGCGCCAGCGCATTGGGGGGGCCAGAGACCCAGTACTTC
CDR3 protein: CASALGGPETQYF
D gene: .
clone size: .
V gene: TRBV10-2
J gene: TRBJ2-5

CDR3 DNA: TGTGCCAGCAGCGCGACTGTATACAATGAGCAGTTCTTC
CDR3 protein: CASSATVYNEQFF
D gene: .
clone size: .
V gene: TRBV7-3
J gene: TRBJ2-1

CDR3 DNA: TGCGCCAGCAGCCAAGGGGGACAGGGTAACTCTGGAAACACCATATATTTT
CDR3 protein: CASSQGGQGNSGNTIYF
D gene: TRBD1
clone size: .
V gene: TRBV4-1
J gene: TRBJ1-3

CDR3 DNA: TGTGCCAGCAGCAAGGGACAGGTGGCAGATACGCAGTATTTT
CDR3 protein: CASSKGQVADTQYF
D gene: TRBD1
clone size: .
V gene: TRBV5-8
J gene: TRBJ2-3

CDR3 DNA: TGTGCCATCAGTGAGTCGACTTCTGCACTGGGGGCCAACGTCCTGACTTTC
CDR3 protein: CAISESTSALGANVLTF
D gene: .
clone size: .
V gene: TRBV10-3
J gene: TRBJ2-6

CDR3 DNA: TGTGCCAGCAGACTCGCTAGCGGGGGCTTAGGAAACATTCAGTACTTC
CDR3 protein: CASRLASGGLGNIQYF
D gene: TRBD2
clone size: .
V gene: TRBV7-9
J gene: TRBJ2-4

CDR3 DNA: TGTGCCAGCAGCCCCGTGGGCGGGAGGAGCGATACGCAGTATTTT
CDR3 protein: CASSPVGGRSDTQYF
D gene: TRBD2
clone size: .
V gene: TRBV11-2
J gene: TRBJ2-3

CDR3 DNA: TGTGCCAGCAAAGCCAGAGGGGAGACCCAGTACTTC
CDR3 protein: CASKARGETQYF
D gene: .
clone size: .
V gene: TRBV2
J gene: TRBJ2-5

CDR3 DNA: TGTGCCAGCAGTCCCTGGGGCTTCACTGAAGCTTTCTTT
CDR3 protein: CASSPWGFTEAFF
D gene: .
clone size: once
V gene: TRBV27
J gene: TRBJ1-1

CDR3 DNA: TGTGCCAGCAGCCAAGAAGGAGGATCCTACAATGAGCAGTTCTTC
CDR3 protein: CASSQEGGSYNEQFF
D gene: .
clone size: once
V gene: TRBV4-2
J gene: TRBJ2-1

CDR3 DNA: TGCGCCAGCAGTGAGATAGCGGGTGAAGAGACCCAGTACTTC
CDR3 protein: CASSEIAGEETQYF
D gene: TRBD2
clone size: .
V gene: TRBV10-2
J gene: TRBJ2-5

CDR3 DNA: TGTGCCAGCAGCTCCTGGGAGAGGGAGCGGGCCGGGGAGCTGTTTTTT
CDR3 protein: CASSSWERERAGELFF
D gene: .
clone size: .
V gene: TRBV11-3
J gene: TRBJ2-2

CDR3 DNA: TGTGCCAGCAGGCCTACTGACAGGGCGCAAGAGACCCAGTACTTC
CDR3 protein: CASRPTDRAQETQYF
D gene: TRBD1
clone size: .
V gene: TRBV2
J gene: TRBJ2-5

CDR3 DNA: TGCGCCAGCAGCCAAAATAACGCGAGGCGGTTCTCCGGGGAGCTGTTTTTT
CDR3 protein: CASSQNNARRFSGELFF
D gene: .
clone size: .
V gene: TRBV4-1
J gene: TRBJ2-2

CDR3 DNA: TGCGCCAGCAGCCAGTCAGGGCAGGGGGCTAGTTCCTACGAGCAGTACTTC
CDR3 protein: CASSQSGQGASSYEQYF
D gene: TRBD1
clone size: once
V gene: TRBV4-1
J gene: TRBJ2-7

CDR3 DNA: TGCGCCAGCAGCTTTCTTAGCGTCACAGATACGCAGTATTTT
CDR3 protein: CASSFLSVTDTQYF
D gene: .
clone size: .
V gene: TRBV5-1
J gene: TRBJ2-3

CDR3 DNA: TGCAGTGCGGCCGGGACAGTCGAAGCTTTCTTT
CDR3 protein: CSAAGTVEAFF
D gene: TRBD1
clone size: .
V gene: TRBV20-1
J gene: TRBJ1-1

CDR3 DNA: TGTGCCAGCAGCCAAGTCACTAGCGGGACCGGAGAGACCCAGTACTTC
CDR3 protein: CASSQVTSGTGETQYF
D gene: TRBD2
clone size: .
V gene: TRBV4-2
J gene: TRBJ2-5

CDR3 DNA: TGTGCCAGCCCGGAGGGTTACAATGAGCAGTTCTTC
CDR3 protein: CASPEGYNEQFF
D gene: .
clone size: .
V gene: TRBV6-9
J gene: TRBJ2-1

CDR3 DNA: TGTGCCAGCAGCGTAGACAGGGGGCAAGGACAGCCCCAGCATTTT
CDR3 protein: CASSVDRGQGQPQHF
D gene: TRBD1
clone size: .
V gene: TRBV6-1
J gene: TRBJ1-5

CDR3 DNA: TGTGCCAGCAGTTTACCCTCAGGGGGCTATACGCAGTATTTT
CDR3 protein: CASSLPSGGYTQYF
D gene: TRBD1
clone size: .
V gene: TRBV28
J gene: TRBJ2-3

CDR3 DNA: TGTGCCAGCAGCGATGGACAGGCCTTTGGCTACACCTTC
CDR3 protein: CASSDGQAFGYTF
D gene: TRBD1
clone size: .
V gene: TRBV7-3
J gene: TRBJ1-2

CDR3 DNA: TGTGCCAGCAGTTTTGGTGGGACTAGCGGGAGGGGCGAGCAGTACTTC
CDR3 protein: CASSFGGTSGRGEQYF
D gene: TRBD2
clone size: .
V gene: TRBV28
J gene: TRBJ2-7

CDR3 DNA: TGTGCCAGCAGCTCTGGACTAGCAGAAGCCTACAATGAGCAGTTCTTC
CDR3 protein: CASSSGLAEAYNEQFF
D gene: TRBD2
clone size: .
V gene: TRBV28
J gene: TRBJ2-1

CDR3 DNA: TGCGCCAGCAGCCAAGGAAGGACTCACTGGGGCTACACCTTC
CDR3 protein: CASSQGRTHWGYTF
D gene: .
clone size: .
V gene: TRBV4-1
J gene: TRBJ1-2

CDR3 DNA: TGTGCCAGCAGTTTGGACAGGGGAACAGATACGCAGTATTTT
CDR3 protein: CASSLDRGTDTQYF
D gene: TRBD1
clone size: once
V gene: TRBV27
J gene: TRBJ2-3

CDR3 DNA: TGCAGCGTTGTGTTCGGGGGAATCGAGACCCAGTACTTC
CDR3 protein: CSVVFGGIETQYF
D gene: .
clone size: .
V gene: TRBV29-1
J gene: TRBJ2-5

CDR3 DNA: TGTGCCAGCAGCTGGGGAATAGGAGGGGACGAGCAGTACTTC
CDR3 protein: CASSWGIGGDEQYF
D gene: .
clone size: .
V gene: TRBV5-5
J gene: TRBJ2-7

CDR3 DNA: TGCGCCAGCAGCCGGTTGCCCATGGCGGGGGGCCAAGAGACCCAGTACTTC
CDR3 protein: CASSRLPMAGGQETQYF
D gene: TRBD2
clone size: .
V gene: TRBV4-1
J gene: TRBJ2-5

CDR3 DNA: TGTGCCAGCTCACCAGGCCAGGGGGCTCTCTACGAGCAGTACTTC
CDR3 protein: CASSPGQGALYEQYF
D gene: TRBD1
clone size: once
V gene: TRBV18
J gene: TRBJ2-7

CDR3 DNA: TGTGCCAGCAGCCCCACGGGGGGGCGTTACGAGCAGTACTTC
CDR3 protein: CASSPTGGRYEQYF
D gene: TRBD2
clone size: .
V gene: TRBV6-6
J gene: TRBJ2-7

CDR3 DNA: TGCGCCAGCAGTCTAGCGGGAAACACCGGGGAGCTGTTTTTT
CDR3 protein: CASSLAGNTGELFF
D gene: TRBD2
clone size: .
V gene: TRBV10-1
J gene: TRBJ2-2

CDR3 DNA: TGCGCCAGCAGCCTAAGTTCGGGGAATGAAAAACTGTTTTTT
CDR3 protein: CASSLSSGNEKLFF
D gene: .
clone size: once
V gene: TRBV5-1
J gene: TRBJ1-4

CDR3 DNA: TGTGCCAGCACGGGGGGCACTGAAGCTTTCTTT
CDR3 protein: CASTGGTEAFF
D gene: .
clone size: .
V gene: TRBV6-1
J gene: TRBJ1-1

CDR3 DNA: TGCGCCAGCAGGGTAATTAGCGGGTTGGCTTACGAGCAGTACTTC
CDR3 protein: CASRVISGLAYEQYF
D gene: TRBD2
clone size: .
V gene: TRBV10-2
J gene: TRBJ2-7

CDR3 DNA: TGTGCCAGTAGTGCCGAAGGACTAGCGGGGAATGAGCAGTTCTTC
CDR3 protein: CASSAEGLAGNEQFF
D gene: TRBD2
clone size: .
V gene: TRBV19
J gene: TRBJ2-1

CDR3 DNA: TGTGCCAGCAGCGCGCAGGGATTCGGTCCCTACGAGCAGTACTTC
CDR3 protein: CASSAQGFGPYEQYF
D gene: .
clone size: .
V gene: TRBV9
J gene: TRBJ2-7

CDR3 DNA: TGTGCCAGCAGCCCCGGACAGGGAGGGAACCAATACGGGCAGTACTTC
CDR3 protein: CASSPGQGGNQYGQYF
D gene: .
clone size: .
V gene: TRBV5-6
J gene: TRBJ2-7

CDR3 DNA: TGTGCCAGTAGCCCCGGACAGCACTACGAGCAGTACTTC
CDR3 protein: CASSPGQHYEQYF
D gene: .
clone size: .
V gene: TRBV19
J gene: TRBJ2-7

CDR3 DNA: TGTGCCAGCAGGAGCGGGGGGGCCGTCTCAGATACGCAGTATTTT
CDR3 protein: CASRSGGAVSDTQYF
D gene: TRBD2
clone size: .
V gene: TRBV7-2
J gene: TRBJ2-3

CDR3 DNA: TGTGCCAGCAGCTTGGGGACACTTCGCTCCTACAATGAGCAGTTCTTC
CDR3 protein: CASSLGTLRSYNEQFF
D gene: .
clone size: .
V gene: TRBV5-4
J gene: TRBJ2-1

CDR3 DNA: TGTGCCAGCTCGGGGAACTCTGGGGCCAACGTCCTGACTTTC
CDR3 protein: CASSGNSGANVLTF
D gene: .
clone size: few
V gene: TRBV6-5
J gene: TRBJ2-6

CDR3 DNA: TGTGCCAGCAGTTTCGACAGGGTACAACAGCCCCAGCATTTT
CDR3 protein: CASSFDRVQQPQHF
D gene: TRBD1
clone size: .
V gene: TRBV6-5
J gene: TRBJ1-5

CDR3 DNA: TGTGCCAGCAGAACGGCAGGGTGGGCGTCGAAGTACTTC
CDR3 protein: CASRTAGWASKYF
D gene: .
clone size: once
V gene: TRBV21-1
J gene: TRBJ2-5

CDR3 DNA: TGTGCCAGCAGTTTACGGCAGGGTGGCGCGACCCAGTACTTC
CDR3 protein: CASSLRQGGATQYF
D gene: .
clone size: once
V gene: TRBV27
J gene: TRBJ2-5